The 11 T cell receptor beta chains listed next were all sequenced from one sample in a study of T cells after yellow fever vaccination. TCRdb used MiXCR to reprocess the 5' RACE reads, holding one entry per CDR3 protein. The sample carries some 340,000 distinct CDR3 sequences, roughly 10% recorded once. The sequenced sample was CD4+ T cells sorted from PBMCs, obtained 45 days after the yellow fever booster vaccination. Receptors originate from a man aged 18 to 35 who received the YFV17D yellow fever vaccine.

The chain employs TRBV7-3 and TRBJ1-1; D call uncertain. Germline CDR1 is SGHTA and CDR2 is FQGTGA. Trimming shortened V by 4 bases and J by 5 bases, and 11 bases separated the two germline ends. This CDR3 contains 13 residues. CDR3: CASSSQERTEAFF. The CDR3, as DNA: TGTGCCAGCAGCTCTCAGGAGCGGACTGAAGCTTTCTTT.

This clonotype came up a few times. V usage is TRBV18 and J usage is TRBJ2-1; 9 bases map to TRBD1. Germline values: CDR1 KGHSH, CDR2 LQKENI. Trimming at V came to 3 bases and at J to 4 bases, leaving 10 bases not matched to a gene. The CDR3 has 17 residues. The CDR3 DNA sequence: TGTGCCAGCTCACCGGGCTTGGGACAGGGAATATACAATGAGCAGTTCTTC. Translating it yields CASSPGLGQGIYNEQFF.

The V call is TRBV30, the J call TRBJ2-3, with D maybe TRBD1 (5 bases). Trimming removed 4 bases from V and 6 bases from J, with 14 bases in between. CDR3 length equals 13 residues. Germline V CDR1 and CDR2: GTSNPN, SVGIG (reference sequence). The CDR3 spells CAWIRREDDTQYF. CDR3 in DNA: TGTGCCTGGATTCGCAGGGAAGACGATACGCAGTATTTT.

V usage is TRBV5-4 and J usage is TRBJ1-4; no firm D call. Trimming removed 4 bases from V and 5 bases from J, with 18 bases in between. The length of the CDR3 is 16 residues. Germline CDR1 and CDR2: SGHNT and YYREEE (reference sequence). CDR3 nucleotide sequence: TGTGCCAGCAGCCCGGGAGCGGCACGACAAAATGAAAAACTGTTTTTT. Translation: CASSPGAARQNEKLFF.

This clonotype was recorded at least ten times. The V gene is TRBV6-1, the J gene TRBJ2-4; no definite D call. The V gene's germline CDR1 is MNHNS and CDR2 SASEGT. V lost 7 bases, J lost 0 bases, and 13 bases lay in between. The CDR3 contains 15 residues. CDR3 DNA: TGTGCCAGCACGCTCGACCCTGTAGCCAAAAACATTCAGTACTTC. It encodes CASTLDPVAKNIQYF.

This rearrangement joins TRBV9 to TRBJ1-2, with D perhaps TRBD1 (6 bases). The CDR3 sequence is 15 residues long. The V gene's germline CDR1 is SGDLS and CDR2 YYNGEE. Trimming took 0 bases from V and 2 from J, leaving 11 bases between them. The CDR3 region is CASSVATGYNYGYTF. CDR3 nucleotides: TGTGCCAGCAGCGTAGCTACAGGGTACAACTATGGCTACACCTTC.

The chain couples TRBV5-1 to TRBJ2-2; D gene ambiguous. CDR3 length: 15 amino acids. Germline assignment: CDR1 SGHRS and CDR2 YFSETQ. The germline V and J ends were trimmed by 0 bases and 4 bases, with 10 bases remaining between them. The CDR3 region has the DNA TGCGCCAGCAGCTTGGACGGGTGGGGCACCGGGGAGCTGTTTTTT. This translates into CASSLDGWGTGELFF.

This chain uses TRBV7-8 with TRBJ1-2, with 7 nucleotides matching TRBD1. J was trimmed by 4 bases and V by 1 base; bases with no gene match: 9. This CDR3 has 16 residues. CDR1 and CDR2 from the germline V gene are SGHVS and FQNEAQ. This CDR3 is CASSLETWGTAYGYTF. The CDR3 bases are TGTGCCAGCAGCTTAGAGACATGGGGGACAGCCTATGGCTACACCTTC.

In this sample, this clonotype turned up a few times. The DNA for the CDR3 is TGTGCCAGCAGCTACCAGGGTTCTCAAGAGACCCAGTACTTC. Its translation: CASSYQGSQETQYF. The chain couples TRBV7-2 to TRBJ2-5; perhaps TRBD1 as D (5 bases). Trimming left V 4 bases short and J 2 bases short, with 11 bases between. The germline CDR1 and CDR2 sequences are SGHTA and FQGNSA. The CDR3 loop spans 14 amino acids.

This chain uses TRBV6-6 with TRBJ1-2; D uncertain. V was trimmed by 7 bases and J by 2 bases, leaving 11 bases between them. CDR1 is MNHNY, CDR2 SVGAGI, per germline (reference sequence). The CDR3 spans 13 residues. The chain's CDR3 is CASILGENYGYTF. DNA for the CDR3: TGTGCCAGCATCCTCGGGGAGAACTATGGCTACACCTTC.

This chain joins TRBV7-9 and TRBJ2-1; 7 bases are a match to TRBD2. After removal of 0 bases from V and 4 bases from J, the junction contained 6 bases not matched to a gene. Germline CDR1 and CDR2: SEHNR and FQNEAQ (reference sequence). The CDR3 runs 16 residues. In DNA form, the CDR3 reads TGTGCCAGCAGCTTAGCGCTGGGGGGGACTTACAATGAGCAGTTCTTC. It codes for CASSLALGGTYNEQFF.